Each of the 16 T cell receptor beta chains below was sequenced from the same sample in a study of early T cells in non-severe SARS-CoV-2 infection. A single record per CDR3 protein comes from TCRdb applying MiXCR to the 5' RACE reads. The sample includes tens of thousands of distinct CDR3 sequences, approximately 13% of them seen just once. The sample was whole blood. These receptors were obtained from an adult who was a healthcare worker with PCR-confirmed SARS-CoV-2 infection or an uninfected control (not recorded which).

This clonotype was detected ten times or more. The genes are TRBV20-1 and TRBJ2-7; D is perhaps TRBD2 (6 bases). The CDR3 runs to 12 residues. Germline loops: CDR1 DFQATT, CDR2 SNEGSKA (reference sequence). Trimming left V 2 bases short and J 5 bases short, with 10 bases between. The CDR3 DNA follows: TGCAGTGCTAGACTAGCGTCTCACGAGCAGTACTTC. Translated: CSARLASHEQYF.

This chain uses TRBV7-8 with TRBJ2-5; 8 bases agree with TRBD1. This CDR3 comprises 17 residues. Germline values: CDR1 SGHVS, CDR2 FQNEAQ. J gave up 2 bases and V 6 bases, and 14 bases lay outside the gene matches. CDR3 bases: TGTGCCAGCAGTCAAAGAAGAGGACAGGGTAAACAAGAGACCCAGTACTTC. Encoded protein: CASSQRRGQGKQETQYF.

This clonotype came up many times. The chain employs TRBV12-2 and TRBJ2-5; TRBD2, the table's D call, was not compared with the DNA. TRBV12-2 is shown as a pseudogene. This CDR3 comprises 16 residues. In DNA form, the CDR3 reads TGTGCAAGTCGCTTAGACCTAGCGGGAGTTCACGAGACCCAGTACTTC. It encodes CASRLDLAGVHETQYF.

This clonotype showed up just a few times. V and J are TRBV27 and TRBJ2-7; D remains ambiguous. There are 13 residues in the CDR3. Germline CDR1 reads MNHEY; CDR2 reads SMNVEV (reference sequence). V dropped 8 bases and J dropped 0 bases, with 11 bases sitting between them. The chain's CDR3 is CASSRYGSYEQYF. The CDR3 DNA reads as TGTGCCAGCTCACGCTATGGCTCCTACGAGCAGTACTTC.

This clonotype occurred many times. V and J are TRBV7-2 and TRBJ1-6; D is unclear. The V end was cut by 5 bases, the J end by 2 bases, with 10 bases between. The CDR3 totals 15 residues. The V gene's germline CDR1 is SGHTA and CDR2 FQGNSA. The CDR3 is CASSPLTAYNSPLHF. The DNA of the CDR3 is TGTGCCAGCAGCCCCCTGACGGCCTATAATTCACCCCTCCACTTT.

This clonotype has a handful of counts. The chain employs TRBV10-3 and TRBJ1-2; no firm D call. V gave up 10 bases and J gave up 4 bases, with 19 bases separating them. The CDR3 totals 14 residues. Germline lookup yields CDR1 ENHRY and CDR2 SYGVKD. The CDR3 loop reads CATTPGGESYGYTF. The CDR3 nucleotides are TGTGCCACAACCCCCGGCGGGGAGTCCTATGGCTACACCTTC.

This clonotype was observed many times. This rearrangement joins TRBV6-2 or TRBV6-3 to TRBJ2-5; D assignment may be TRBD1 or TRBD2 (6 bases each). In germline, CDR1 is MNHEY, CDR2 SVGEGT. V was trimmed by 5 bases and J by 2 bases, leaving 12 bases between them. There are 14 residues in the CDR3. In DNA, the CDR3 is TGTGCCAGCAGTGGGCCGGGGGCTCAAGAGACCCAGTACTTC. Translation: CASSGPGAQETQYF.

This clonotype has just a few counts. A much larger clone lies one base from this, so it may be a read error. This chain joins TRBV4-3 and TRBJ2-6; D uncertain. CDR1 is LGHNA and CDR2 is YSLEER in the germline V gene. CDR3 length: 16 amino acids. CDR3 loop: CASNQAQSTGANVLTF. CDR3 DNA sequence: TGCGCCAGCAACCAAGCGCAATCGACTGGGGCCAACGTCCTGACTTTC.

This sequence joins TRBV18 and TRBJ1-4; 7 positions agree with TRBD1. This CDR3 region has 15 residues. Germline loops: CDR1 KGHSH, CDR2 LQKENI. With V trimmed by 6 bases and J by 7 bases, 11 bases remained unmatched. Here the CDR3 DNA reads TGTGCCAGCTCCCTTGGCCAAAGGGGGCGTGAAAAACTGTTTTTT. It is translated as CASSLGQRGREKLFF.

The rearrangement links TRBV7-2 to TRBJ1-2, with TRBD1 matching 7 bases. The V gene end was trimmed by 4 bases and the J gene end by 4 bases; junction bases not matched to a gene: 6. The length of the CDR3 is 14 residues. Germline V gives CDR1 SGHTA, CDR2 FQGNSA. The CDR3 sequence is CASSSNAGGYGYTF. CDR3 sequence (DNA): TGTGCCAGCAGCTCAAATGCAGGGGGCTATGGCTACACCTTC.

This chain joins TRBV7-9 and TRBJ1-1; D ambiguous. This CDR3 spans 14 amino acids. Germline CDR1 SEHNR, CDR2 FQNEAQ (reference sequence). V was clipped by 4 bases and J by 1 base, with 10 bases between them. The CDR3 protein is CASSWAGRNTEAFF. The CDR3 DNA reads TGTGCCAGCAGCTGGGCAGGACGGAACACTGAAGCTTTCTTT.

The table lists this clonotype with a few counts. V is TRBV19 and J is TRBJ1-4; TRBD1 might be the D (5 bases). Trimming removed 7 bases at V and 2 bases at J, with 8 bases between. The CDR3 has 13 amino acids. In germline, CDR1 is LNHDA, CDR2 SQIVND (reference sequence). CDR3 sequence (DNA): TGTGCCAGTAATGGGGACACTAATGAAAAACTGTTTTTT. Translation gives CASNGDTNEKLFF.

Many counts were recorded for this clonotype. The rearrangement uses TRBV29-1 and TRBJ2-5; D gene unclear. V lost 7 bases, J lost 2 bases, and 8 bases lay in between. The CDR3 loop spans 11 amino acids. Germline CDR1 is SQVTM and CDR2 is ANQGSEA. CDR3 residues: CSGVRQETQYF. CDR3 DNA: TGCAGCGGTGTGAGACAAGAGACCCAGTACTTC.

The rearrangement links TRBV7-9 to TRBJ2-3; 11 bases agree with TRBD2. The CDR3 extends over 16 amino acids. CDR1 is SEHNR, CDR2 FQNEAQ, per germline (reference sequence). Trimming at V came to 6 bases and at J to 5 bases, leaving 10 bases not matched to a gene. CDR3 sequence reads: CASSPGTSGGGDTQYF. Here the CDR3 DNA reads TGTGCCAGCAGTCCCGGGACTAGCGGAGGGGGAGATACGCAGTATTTT.

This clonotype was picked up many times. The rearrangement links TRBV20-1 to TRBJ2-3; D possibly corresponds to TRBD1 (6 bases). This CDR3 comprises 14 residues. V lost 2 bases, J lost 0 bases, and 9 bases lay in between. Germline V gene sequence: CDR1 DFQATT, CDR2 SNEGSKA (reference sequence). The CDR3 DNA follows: TGCAGTGCTAGATTCCAGGGGAGCACAGATACGCAGTATTTT. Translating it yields CSARFQGSTDTQYF.

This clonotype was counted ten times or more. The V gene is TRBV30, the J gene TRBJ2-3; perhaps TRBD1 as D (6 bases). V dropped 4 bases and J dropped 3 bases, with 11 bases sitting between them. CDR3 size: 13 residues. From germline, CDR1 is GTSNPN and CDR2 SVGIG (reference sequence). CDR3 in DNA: TGTGCCTGGACCGCAGGGGCAACAGATACGCAGTATTTT. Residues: CAWTAGATDTQYF.